This record looks at one T cell receptor (beta chain) sequence and its context. Many counts were recorded for this clonotype. It lacks a known antigen. It has no much larger one-base neighbor in the sample; base qualities were not kept. Sequencer: Illumina NovaSeq 6000. TCR cDNA was synthesized by 5'RACE template switching, which introduced a universal primer site and unique molecular identifiers. Priming for cDNA synthesis came from both the TCR alpha and TCR beta constant segments. Libraries were amplified in two PCR steps, with sample barcodes and sequencing adapters added in the second step. Sequencing of libraries was performed on Illumina HiSeq 2500 (2x100 bp) or NovaSeq (2x150 bp). In the paper's pipeline: MIGEC was used to demultiplex reads and collapse the reads into UMI consensus sequences, and MiXCR was used for V(D)J alignment. Clonotypes responding to the vaccine were identified with edgeR on replicate PBMC samples, with the criteria of FDR below 0.01 and a log2 fold change above 5 up to day 15. CD4 or CD8 identity was assigned to each bulk clonotype according to whether the clonotype was present at higher abundance in the sequenced CD4 repertoire or the sequenced CD8 repertoire. In-frame beta chains were kept once TCRdb had trimmed the public reads at Q25 with fastp and called clones with MiXCR. Rows with a matching CDR3 protein are joined into one entry that keeps the most common DNA and genes. Here the V and J calls rest on TCRdb's processing, not on the authors' analysis. This sample is represented by about 340,000 distinct CDR3 sequences; about 4% of them were singletons. Less than 25% of the sample is held by the ten biggest clonotypes.

This sample is part of a study of T cells after yellow fever vaccination (dated by TCRdb to about 2019). General notes on the study: Libraries from fractions with low cell numbers were prepared with the SMART-Seq v4 Ultra Low Input RNA kit. To track T-cell clones before and after primary and booster YFV17D yellow fever vaccination, bulk TCR alpha and beta repertoires were sequenced longitudinally. Two healthy male donors, one aged 18 to 30 and one aged 30 to 40 years, were included in the cohort. Blood was collected at multiple timepoints before and after primary and secondary immunization, and bulk PBMC replicates and cell subsets were isolated. General findings and caveats noted by the study authors: A small fraction of clonotypes appeared in both the CD4 and CD8 compartments, likely as a result of convergent recombination. Most clones expanded after primary vaccination (almost 97% of CD4 and roughly 88% of CD8) were re-detected after the booster, suggesting that broad memory maintenance occurred. Computational filtering was needed because FACS-sorted repertoires could contain abundant contaminating clonotypes from the bulk population. Compared with the primary T-cell response, the secondary T-cell response was faster but weaker, reaching its peak on day 5 rather than on day 15. The study included only two donors, which limits how far the findings can be generalized.

The treatment or condition label corresponds to: live attenuated yellow fever vaccine strain. At every blood-draw timepoint, two biological replicates of bulk PBMCs were collected. PBMCs were isolated from peripheral blood using a standard Ficoll-Paque protocol. TriZol was used to extract RNA from bulk PBMCs, from CD4 and CD8 fractions, and from dextramer-positive and dextramer-negative fractions. Between the V and J ends, shortened by 0 bases and 5 bases respectively, the junction contains 8 bases. CDR1 and CDR2 were assigned from the germline V gene as SGHRS and YFSETQ. The CDR3 spans 13 residues, from the cysteine through the phenylalanine. Of the read, only the CDR3 DNA is kept; its 39 bases are in frame from base 1.

The clonotype comes from a man between 18 and 35 years old who received the YFV17D yellow fever vaccine. The sample was PBMCs, taken 5 days after the yellow fever booster vaccination. The chain joins TRBV5-1 to TRBJ2-5, with the D gene call left open. The encoded CDR3 is CASSLGVGETQYF. In nucleotide form, the sequence is TGCGCCAGCAGCTTGGGAGTAGGGGAGACCCAGTACTTC.